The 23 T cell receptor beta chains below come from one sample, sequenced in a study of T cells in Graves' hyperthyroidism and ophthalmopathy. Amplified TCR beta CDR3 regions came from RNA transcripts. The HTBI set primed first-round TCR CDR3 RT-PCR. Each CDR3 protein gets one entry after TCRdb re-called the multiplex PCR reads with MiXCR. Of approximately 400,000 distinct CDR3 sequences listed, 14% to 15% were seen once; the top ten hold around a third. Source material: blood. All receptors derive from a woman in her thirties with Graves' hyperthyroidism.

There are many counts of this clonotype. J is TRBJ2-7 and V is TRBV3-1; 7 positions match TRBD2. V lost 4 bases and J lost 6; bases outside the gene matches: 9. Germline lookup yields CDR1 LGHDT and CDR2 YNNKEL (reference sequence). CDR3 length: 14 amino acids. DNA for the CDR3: TGTGCCAGCAGCCGGACTAGTTCGGTGGGCGAGCAGTACTTC. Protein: CASSRTSSVGEQYF.

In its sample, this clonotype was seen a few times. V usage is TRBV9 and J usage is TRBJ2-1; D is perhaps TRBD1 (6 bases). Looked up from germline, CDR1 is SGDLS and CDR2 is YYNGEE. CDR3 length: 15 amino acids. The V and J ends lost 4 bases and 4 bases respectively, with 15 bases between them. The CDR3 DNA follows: TGTGCCAGCAGCTCGGGCAGGGGAACTTACAATGAGCAGTTCTTC. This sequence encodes CASSSGRGTYNEQFF.

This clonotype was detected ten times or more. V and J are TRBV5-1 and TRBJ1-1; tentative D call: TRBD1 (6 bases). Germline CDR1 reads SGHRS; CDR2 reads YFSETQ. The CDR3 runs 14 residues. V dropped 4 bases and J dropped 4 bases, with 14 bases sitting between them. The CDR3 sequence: CASSQQGSGTEAFF. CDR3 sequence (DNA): TGCGCCAGCAGCCAACAGGGCTCTGGCACTGAAGCTTTCTTT.

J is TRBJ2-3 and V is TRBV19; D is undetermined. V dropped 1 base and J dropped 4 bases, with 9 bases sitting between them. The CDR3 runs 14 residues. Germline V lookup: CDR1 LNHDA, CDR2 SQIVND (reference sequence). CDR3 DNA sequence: TGTGCCAGTAGTATAGGGGGTTCGGCAGATACGCAGTATTTT. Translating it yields CASSIGGSADTQYF.

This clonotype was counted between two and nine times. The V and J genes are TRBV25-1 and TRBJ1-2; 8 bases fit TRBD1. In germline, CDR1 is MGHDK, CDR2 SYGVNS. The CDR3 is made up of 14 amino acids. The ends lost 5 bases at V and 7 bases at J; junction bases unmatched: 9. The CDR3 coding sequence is TGTGCCAGCAGTCGGACAGGGAGTCGTGGTGGCTACACCTTC. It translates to CASSRTGSRGGYTF.

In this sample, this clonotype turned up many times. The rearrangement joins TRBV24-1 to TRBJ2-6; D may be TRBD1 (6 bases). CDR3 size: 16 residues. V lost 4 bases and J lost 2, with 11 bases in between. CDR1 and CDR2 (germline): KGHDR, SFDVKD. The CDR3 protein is CATSDPTGTGANVLTF. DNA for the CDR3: TGTGCCACCAGTGACCCTACAGGGACTGGGGCCAACGTCCTGACTTTC.

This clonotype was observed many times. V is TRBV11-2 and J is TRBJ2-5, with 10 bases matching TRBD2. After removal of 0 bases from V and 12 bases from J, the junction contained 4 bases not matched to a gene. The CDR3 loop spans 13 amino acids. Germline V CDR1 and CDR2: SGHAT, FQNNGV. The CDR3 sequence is CASSLDQGLAEYF. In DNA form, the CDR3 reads TGTGCCAGCAGCTTAGATCAAGGACTAGCGGAGTACTTC. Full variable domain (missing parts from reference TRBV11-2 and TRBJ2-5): EAGVAQSPRYKIIEKRQSVAFWCNPISGHATLYWYQQILGQGPKLLIQFQNNGVVDDSQLPKDRFSAERLKGVDSTLKIQPAKLEDSAVYLCASSLDQGLAEYFGPGTRLLVL.

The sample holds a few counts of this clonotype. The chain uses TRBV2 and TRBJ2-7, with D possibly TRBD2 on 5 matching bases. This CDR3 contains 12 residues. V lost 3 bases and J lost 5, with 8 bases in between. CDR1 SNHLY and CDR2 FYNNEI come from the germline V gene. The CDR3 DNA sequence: TGTGCCAGCAGTGATAGAGGGAACGAGCAGTACTTC. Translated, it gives CASSDRGNEQYF.

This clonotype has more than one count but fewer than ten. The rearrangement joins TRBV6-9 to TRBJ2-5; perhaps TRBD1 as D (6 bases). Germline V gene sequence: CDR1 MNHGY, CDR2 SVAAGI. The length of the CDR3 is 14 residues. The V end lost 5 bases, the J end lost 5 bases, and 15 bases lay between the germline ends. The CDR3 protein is CASSLLQGPETQYF. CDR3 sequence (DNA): TGTGCCAGCAGTCTATTACAGGGTCCGGAGACCCAGTACTTC.

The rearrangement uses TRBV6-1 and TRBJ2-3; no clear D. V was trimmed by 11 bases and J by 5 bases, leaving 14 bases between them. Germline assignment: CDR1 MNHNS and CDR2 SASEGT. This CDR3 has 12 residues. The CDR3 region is CASWRKVDTQYF. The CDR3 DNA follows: TGTGCCTCGTGGCGGAAAGTAGATACGCAGTATTTT.

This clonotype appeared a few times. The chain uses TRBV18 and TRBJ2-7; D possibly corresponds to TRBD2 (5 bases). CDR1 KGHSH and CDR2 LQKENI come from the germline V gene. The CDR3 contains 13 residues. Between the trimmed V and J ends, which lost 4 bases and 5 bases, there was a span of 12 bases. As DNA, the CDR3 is TGTGCCAGCTCACTCGGGATCGTCGACGAGCAGTACTTC. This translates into CASSLGIVDEQYF.

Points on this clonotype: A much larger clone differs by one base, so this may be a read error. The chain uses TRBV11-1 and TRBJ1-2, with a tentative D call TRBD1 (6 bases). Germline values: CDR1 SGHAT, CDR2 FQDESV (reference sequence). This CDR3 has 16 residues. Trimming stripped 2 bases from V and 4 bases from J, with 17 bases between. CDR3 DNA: TGTGCCAGCAGCTTACCCGGGGCAGGGGCCATCTATGGCTACACCTTC. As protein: CASSLPGAGAIYGYTF.

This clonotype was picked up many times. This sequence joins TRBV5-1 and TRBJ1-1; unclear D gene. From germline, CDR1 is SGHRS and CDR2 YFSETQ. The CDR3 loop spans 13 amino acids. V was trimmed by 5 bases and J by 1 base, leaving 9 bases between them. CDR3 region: CASSGGQNTEAFF. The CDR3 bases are TGCGCCAGCAGTGGTGGGCAGAACACTGAAGCTTTCTTT.

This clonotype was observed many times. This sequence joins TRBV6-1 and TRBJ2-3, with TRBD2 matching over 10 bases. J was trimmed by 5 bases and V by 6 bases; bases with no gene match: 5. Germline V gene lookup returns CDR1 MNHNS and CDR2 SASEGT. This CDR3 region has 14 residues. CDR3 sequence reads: CASRWTSGGDTQYF. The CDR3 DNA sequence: TGTGCCAGCAGGTGGACTAGCGGTGGAGATACGCAGTATTTT.

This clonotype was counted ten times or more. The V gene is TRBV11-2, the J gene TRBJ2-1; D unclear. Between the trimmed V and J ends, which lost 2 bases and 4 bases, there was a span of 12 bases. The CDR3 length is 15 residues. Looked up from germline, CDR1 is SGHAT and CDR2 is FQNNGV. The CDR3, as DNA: TGTGCCAGCAGCTTAACTTTAGCAGCATACAATGAGCAGTTCTTC. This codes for CASSLTLAAYNEQFF.

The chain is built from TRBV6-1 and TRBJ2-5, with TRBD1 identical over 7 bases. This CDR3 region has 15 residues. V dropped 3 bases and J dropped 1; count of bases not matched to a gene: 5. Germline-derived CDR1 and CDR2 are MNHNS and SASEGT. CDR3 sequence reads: CASSEVDRAQETQYF. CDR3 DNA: TGTGCCAGCAGTGAGGTTGACAGGGCCCAAGAGACCCAGTACTTC.

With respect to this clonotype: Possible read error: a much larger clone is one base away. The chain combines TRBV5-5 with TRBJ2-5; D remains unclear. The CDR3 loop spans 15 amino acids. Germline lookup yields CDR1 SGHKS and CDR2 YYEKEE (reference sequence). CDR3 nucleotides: TGTGCCGGCAGCTCGGGCCCAATAGTCGATGAGACCCAGTACTTC. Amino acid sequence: CAGSSGPIVDETQYF. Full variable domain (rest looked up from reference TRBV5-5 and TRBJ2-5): DAGVTQSPTHLIKTRGQQVTLRCSPISGHKSVSWYQQVLGQGPQFIFQYYEKEERGRGNFPDRFSARQFPNYSSELNVNALLLGDSALYLCAGSSGPIVDETQYFGPGTRLLVL.

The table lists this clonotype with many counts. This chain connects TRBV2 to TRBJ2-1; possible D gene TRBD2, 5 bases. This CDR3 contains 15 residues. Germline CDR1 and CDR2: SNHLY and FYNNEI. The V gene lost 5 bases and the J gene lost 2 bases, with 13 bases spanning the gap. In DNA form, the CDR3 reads TGTGCCAGCAGTCCTCTGGGCGGGCCCTACAATGAGCAGTTCTTC. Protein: CASSPLGGPYNEQFF. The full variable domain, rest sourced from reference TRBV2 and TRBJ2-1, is EPEVTQTPSHQVTQMGQEVILRCVPISNHLYFYWYRQILGQKVEFLVSFYNNEISEKSEIFDDQFSVERPDGSNFTLKIRSTKLEDSAMYFCASSPLGGPYNEQFFGPGTRLTVL.

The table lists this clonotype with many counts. The CDR3 is CASSRDRNTGELFF. The CDR3 nucleotides read TGTGCCAGCTCACGGGACCGGAACACCGGGGAGCTGTTTTTT. The chain combines TRBV18 with TRBJ2-2; D could derive from TRBD1 or TRBD2 (5 bases each). CDR1 is KGHSH, CDR2 LQKENI, per germline. This CDR3 region has 14 residues. Trimming stripped 4 bases from V and 1 base from J, with 7 bases between.

The CDR3 loop reads CSVGGGNSNQPQHF. CDR3 sequence (DNA): TGCAGCGTTGGGGGAGGGAATAGCAATCAGCCCCAGCATTTT. The chain recombines TRBV29-1 with TRBJ1-5; D gene ambiguous. The CDR3 covers 14 residues. V lost 4 bases and J lost 0, with 10 bases in between. Germline CDR1 and CDR2: SQVTM and ANQGSEA. The variable domain in full, with the rest retrieved from reference TRBV29-1 and TRBJ1-5, is SAVISQKPSRDICQRGTSLTIQCQVDSQVTMMFWYRQQPGQSLTLIATANQGSEATYESGFVIDKFPISRPNLTFSTLTVSNMSPEDSSIYLCSVGGGNSNQPQHFGDGTRLSIL.

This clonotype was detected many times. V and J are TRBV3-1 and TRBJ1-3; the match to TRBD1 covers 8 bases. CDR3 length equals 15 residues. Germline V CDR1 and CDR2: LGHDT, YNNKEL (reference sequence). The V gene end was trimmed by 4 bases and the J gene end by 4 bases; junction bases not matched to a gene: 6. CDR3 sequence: CASSLQTGEGNTIYF. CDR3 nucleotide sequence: TGTGCCAGCAGCCTTCAGACAGGGGAAGGAAACACCATATATTTT.

This CDR3 reads CASSLRPVETQYF. In nucleotides, the CDR3 is TGTGCCAGCAGCTTGCGTCCAGTCGAGACCCAGTACTTC. J is TRBJ2-5 and V is TRBV5-8, with D unclear. The CDR3 is 13 residues long. The ends were cut back, 1 base at V and 5 bases at J, with 9 bases in the middle. Germline CDR1 SGHTS, CDR2 YDEGEE.

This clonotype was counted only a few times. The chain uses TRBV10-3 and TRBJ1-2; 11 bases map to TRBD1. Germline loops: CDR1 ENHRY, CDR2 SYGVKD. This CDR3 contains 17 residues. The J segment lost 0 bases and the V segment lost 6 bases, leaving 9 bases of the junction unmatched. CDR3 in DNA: TGTGCCATCAGGGACAGGGGGCCGGAGAGATCTAACTATGGCTACACCTTC. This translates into CAIRDRGPERSNYGYTF.